These T cell receptor beta chains were read from a single sample in a study of shared clonotypes between healthy human individuals. Method: immunoSEQ multiplex PCR; TCRdb's copy keeps in-frame clones and lacks some. The sample has under 850,000 clones; around 77% are singletons. The source material was memory CD4+ T cells sorted from blood. The receptors originated from a woman in her 30s in good health. The CDR3 runs from the conserved cysteine through the conserved F or W. The order of the fields is D gene, clone size, J gene, V gene, CDR3 protein, CDR3 DNA. D genes are given only for firm matches. The size field is filled for only some rows; it gives once, few, many or a size class.

. | . | TRBJ1-5 | TRBV27 | CARRPGDPGNQPQHF | TGTGCCAGGAGACCGGGAGACCCGGGCAATCAGCCCCAGCATTTT
. | . | TRBJ2-1 | TRBV19 | CASRLRELSNEQFF | TGTGCCAGTAGGCTTCGGGAGCTAAGCAATGAGCAGTTCTTC
. | . | TRBJ2-3 | TRBV5-6 | CASSLLGTDTQYF | TGTGCCAGCAGCCTGCTGGGCACAGATACGCAGTATTTT
. | . | TRBJ2-1 | TRBV27 | CASSSRTANNEQFF | TGTGCCAGCAGTTCTCGGACAGCAAACAATGAGCAGTTCTTC
TRBD1 | . | TRBJ2-3 | TRBV11-2 | CASSRTGEGTQYF | TGTGCCAGCAGCCGGACAGGGGAGGGCACGCAGTATTTT
TRBD2 | . | TRBJ2-3 | TRBV7-7 | CASSQTSGRTDTQYF | TGTGCCAGCAGCCAGACTAGCGGTCGCACAGATACGCAGTATTTT
. | few | TRBJ1-1 | TRBV27 | CASSLWQPHTRDQEAFF | TGTGCCAGCAGTTTATGGCAACCCCACACACGGGACCAAGAAGCTTTCTTT
. | . | TRBJ1-5 | TRBV27 | CASRRGNQPQHF | TGTGCCAGCAGGCGGGGCAATCAGCCCCAGCATTTT
. | . | TRBJ1-1 | TRBV19 | CASSDRPGGVPEAFF | TGTGCCAGTAGTGACCGACCGGGTGGGGTTCCTGAAGCTTTCTTT
TRBD1 | . | TRBJ2-1 | TRBV6-1 | CASRYAGTGYNEQFF | TGTGCCAGCAGATACGCCGGGACAGGGTATAATGAGCAGTTCTTC
. | few | TRBJ1-5 | TRBV19 | CASSTWGGSNQPQHF | TGTGCCAGTAGCACCTGGGGGGGAAGCAATCAGCCCCAGCATTTT
TRBD2 | . | TRBJ2-3 | TRBV11-2 | CASSYYGLAGTDTQYF | TGTGCCAGCAGCTACTACGGACTAGCGGGTACAGATACGCAGTATTTT
. | few | TRBJ2-1 | TRBV28 | CASTNGGFNNEQFF | TGTGCCAGCACTAACGGCGGGTTCAACAATGAGCAGTTCTTC
TRBD2 | . | TRBJ2-1 | TRBV27 | CASSFASGLPYNEQFF | TGTGCCAGCAGTTTTGCTAGCGGGCTCCCCTACAATGAGCAGTTCTTC
. | . | TRBJ1-3 | TRBV30 | CAWSRVGNTIYF | TGTGCCTGGAGTAGGGTTGGAAACACCATATATTTT
TRBD2 | . | TRBJ2-1 | TRBV28 | CASRLAGAPEQFF | TGTGCCAGCCGACTAGCGGGAGCCCCCGAGCAGTTCTTC
TRBD2 | . | TRBJ2-1 | TRBV19 | CASSQTSGSQYNEQFF | TGTGCCAGTAGTCAGACTAGCGGGAGTCAGTACAATGAGCAGTTCTTC
. | . | TRBJ1-1 | TRBV27 | CASSPWGPNTEAFF | TGTGCCAGCAGTCCGTGGGGACCGAACACTGAAGCTTTCTTT
. | . | TRBJ2-2 | TRBV7-2 | CASSLDRQGELFF | TGTGCCAGCAGCTTAGACCGGCAGGGGGAGCTGTTTTTT
. | once | TRBJ2-1 | TRBV9 | CASSLSPTFDEQFF | TGTGCCAGCAGCCTCAGTCCGACGTTCGATGAGCAGTTCTTC
TRBD1 | . | TRBJ1-1 | TRBV5-1 | CASRRTGDNTEAFF | TGCGCCAGCAGAAGAACAGGGGACAACACTGAAGCTTTCTTT
TRBD2 | few | TRBJ2-2 | TRBV2 | CASRGLAENTGELFF | TGTGCCAGCAGGGGACTAGCGGAAAACACCGGGGAGCTGTTTTTT